Below, 11 T cell receptor beta chains from the same sample are listed, as sequenced in a study of patients and donors after allogeneic stem cell transplantation. TCRdb re-called the RT-PCR reads through MiXCR, storing one row per CDR3 protein. The sample contains under 200,000 distinct CDR3 sequences, approximately 28% of which appear only once. The sequencing sample was made of blood, either unsorted or a sorted T cell fraction (not recorded which). These receptor sequences come from a human donor who was either an allogeneic HSCT recipient or a stem cell or donor lymphocyte infusion donor (not recorded which). It is not recorded whose cells these are; they may come from a transplant donor.

This clonotype was picked up a small number of times. The chain carries TRBV15 and TRBJ1-5, with 9 bases lining up with TRBD1. Germline V gene lookup returns CDR1 LNHNV and CDR2 YYDKDF (reference sequence). This CDR3 region has 17 residues. J was trimmed by 1 base and V by 2 bases; bases with no gene match: 6. CDR3 sequence reads: CATSRQYRGRSNQPQHF. CDR3 bases: TGTGCCACCAGCAGACAGTACAGGGGGCGAAGCAATCAGCCCCAGCATTTT. The full variable domain, in which reference TRBV15 and TRBJ1-5 provide the parts outside the CDR3, is DAMVIQNPRYQVTQFGKPVTLSCSQTLNHNVMYWYQQKSSQAPKLLFHYYDKDFNNEADTPDNFQSRRPNTSFCFLDIRSPGLGDTAMYLCATSRQYRGRSNQPQHFGDGTRLSIL.

The CDR3 DNA sequence: TGTGCCAGCAGCTCCCTGGATGGGGGAACTGAAGCTTTCTTT. Its protein product is CASSSLDGGTEAFF. V gene TRBV7-2 combines with J gene TRBJ1-1; D is perhaps TRBD1 (5 bases). Trimming removed 4 bases at V and 5 bases at J, with 14 bases between. There are 14 residues in the CDR3. From germline, CDR1 is SGHTA and CDR2 FQGNSA.

This clonotype turned up a few times. Germline is not matched at one junction end, which may reflect a read error. The J gene is TRBJ2-3, the V gene TRBV12-3 or TRBV12-4; 10 bases align to TRBD2. This CDR3 is 16 amino acids long. CDR3 DNA sequence: TGTGCCAGCAGCCTTGGGGCTAGCGGGAGCACAGATACGCGGTATTTT. Its protein is CASSLGASGSTDTRYF.

This clonotype was counted many times. V and J are TRBV5-1 and TRBJ1-1; 7 bases fit TRBD1. The CDR3 length is 13 residues. Germline trimming cut 6 bases from V and 3 bases from J; bases unmatched to any gene: 5. CDR1 is SGHRS and CDR2 is YFSETQ in the germline V gene. In nucleotides, the CDR3 is TGCGCCAGCAAGGAGGGGGCGGACACTGAAGCTTTCTTT. Its translation: CASKEGADTEAFF. Full variable domain (remainder filled in from reference TRBV5-1 and TRBJ1-1): KAGVTQTPRYLIKTRGQQVTLSCSPISGHRSVSWYQQTPGQGLQFLFEYFSETQRNKGNFPGRFSGRQFSNSRSEMNVSTLELGDSALYLCASKEGADTEAFFGQGTRLTVV.

The V gene is TRBV6-5, the J gene TRBJ2-1; tentatively, D is TRBD1 or TRBD2 (5 bases each). Trimming took off 6 bases at V and 2 bases at J, with 17 bases between the two ends. Germline assignment: CDR1 MNHEY and CDR2 SVGAGI. The CDR3 covers 16 residues. The CDR3 is CASSEGRDLPYNEQFF. For the CDR3, the DNA is TGTGCCAGCAGCGAGGGCCGGGACCTTCCCTACAATGAGCAGTTCTTC.

The chain has TRBV7-2 and TRBJ2-5, with D uncertain. V was trimmed by 5 bases and J by 4 bases, leaving 14 bases between them. This CDR3 comprises 14 residues. Germline lookup yields CDR1 SGHTA and CDR2 FQGNSA. The chain's CDR3 is CASSPSPRTETQYF. The CDR3 nucleotides are TGTGCCAGCAGCCCCTCCCCCCGTACAGAGACCCAGTACTTC.

This clonotype has only a few counts. The V call is TRBV6-2 or TRBV6-3, the J call TRBJ2-2; tentatively, D is TRBD2 (6 bases). The CDR3 consists of 13 residues. Trimming stripped 6 bases from V and 5 bases from J, with 10 bases between. Germline CDR1 and CDR2: MNHEY and SVGEGT. The CDR3 here is CASRNRGTGELFF. Written as DNA, the CDR3 is TGTGCCAGCAGAAACCGGGGGACCGGGGAGCTGTTTTTT.

This clonotype was recorded a few times. The chain is built from TRBV6-5 and TRBJ1-6; 8 nucleotides agree with TRBD1. Trimming took 2 bases from V and 9 from J; bases not matched to a gene: 12. Germline assignment: CDR1 MNHEY and CDR2 SVGAGI. The CDR3 spans 17 residues. The CDR3 sequence: CASSYRPGGHRGSPLHF. DNA of the CDR3: TGTGCCAGCAGTTACCGGCCAGGGGGCCATCGGGGTTCACCCCTCCACTTT.

Details on this clonotype: One base away lies a much larger clone, so this may be a sequencing read error. Because it lacks the conserved phenylalanine or tryptophan at the end, this CDR3 is likely a read error. V is TRBV6-6 and J is TRBJ1-5; D ambiguous. V was shortened by 2 bases and J by 4 bases, with 12 bases between the two germline ends. This CDR3 contains 15 residues. Per germline, CDR1 MNHNY and CDR2 SVGAGI (reference sequence). This CDR3 is CASSYGPVGNQPQHL. DNA for the CDR3: TGTGCCAGCAGTTACGGGCCAGTGGGGAATCAGCCCCAGCATTTG.

The chain combines TRBV6-6 with TRBJ2-3; weak D call: TRBD2 (5 bases). This CDR3 is built from 13 residues. Germline V gene lookup returns CDR1 MNHNY and CDR2 SVGAGI (reference sequence). V gave up 6 bases and J gave up 9 bases, with 16 bases separating them. The CDR3 nucleotides are TGTGCCAGCAGGGACTGGAGAGGGATCACGCAGTATTTT. It encodes CASRDWRGITQYF.

This chain joins TRBV7-2 and TRBJ1-4; D ambiguous. CDR1 is SGHTA, CDR2 FQGNSA, per germline. V was cut by 2 bases and J by 4 bases, with 11 bases left in between. CDR3 length: 15 residues. The CDR3 loop reads CASSLSVASNEKLFF. DNA for the CDR3: TGTGCCAGCAGCTTAAGTGTGGCCAGTAATGAAAAACTGTTTTTT.